This T cell receptor beta chain derives from a study of shared clonotypes between healthy human individuals. Measured with immunoSEQ multiplex PCR; TCRdb has only the in-frame clones, and not every one. The table lists approximately 2.5 million clones, more than 90% of them singletons. General study findings and limits: Memory subsets generally showed lower estimated richness than naive subsets. In contrast to clonotypes shared by all four donors, non-shared clonotypes had lower generation probabilities.

Concerning this clone: Its antigen is unknown. Other nucleotide sequences in the sample specify the same CDR3.

Trimming removed 3 bases from V and 2 bases from J, with 7 bases in between. Germline lookup yields CDR1 MNHEY and CDR2 SMNVEV (reference sequence). The CDR3 runs 13 residues. Material for sequencing was naive CD4+ T cells sorted from blood. Subset noted: CD45RA+ positively selected. The receptor was isolated from a man younger than 35 in good health. This chain uses TRBV27 with TRBJ1-1, with D possibly matching TRBD1 (6 bases). DNA for the CDR3: TGTGCCAGCAGTTTCAGGGGAAACACTGAAGCTTTCTTT. Its translation: CASSFRGNTEAFF.